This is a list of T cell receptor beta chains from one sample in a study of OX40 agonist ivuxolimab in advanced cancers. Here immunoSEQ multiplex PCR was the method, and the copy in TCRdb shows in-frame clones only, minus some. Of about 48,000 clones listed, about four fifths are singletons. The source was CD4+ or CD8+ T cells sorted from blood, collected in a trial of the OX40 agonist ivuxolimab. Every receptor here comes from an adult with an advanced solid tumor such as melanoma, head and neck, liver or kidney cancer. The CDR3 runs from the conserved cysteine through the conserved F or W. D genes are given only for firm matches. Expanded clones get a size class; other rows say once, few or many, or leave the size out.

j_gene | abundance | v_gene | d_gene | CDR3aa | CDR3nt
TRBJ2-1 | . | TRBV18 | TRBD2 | CASSPPSGSMDEQFF | TGTGCCAGCTCACCACCTAGCGGGAGCATGGATGAGCAGTTCTTC
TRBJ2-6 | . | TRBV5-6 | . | CVSSAYRTANSGANVLTF | TGTGTCAGCAGCGCCTACAGGACTGCCAACTCTGGGGCCAACGTCCTGACTTTC
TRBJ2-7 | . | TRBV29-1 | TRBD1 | CSVETGAYEQYF | TGCAGCGTAGAAACAGGGGCCTACGAGCAGTACTTC
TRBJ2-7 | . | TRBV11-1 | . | CASTTDSINLLGSYEQYF | TGTGCCAGCACCACGGACAGCATAAACCTACTAGGCTCCTACGAGCAGTACTTC
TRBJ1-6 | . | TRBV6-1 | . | CASSDYGNNSPLHF | TGTGCCAGCAGTGATTACGGGAATAATTCACCCCTCCACTTT
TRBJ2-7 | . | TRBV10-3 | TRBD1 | CASGGDRGPYEQYF | TGTGCCTCCGGAGGCGACAGGGGTCCCTACGAGCAGTACTTC
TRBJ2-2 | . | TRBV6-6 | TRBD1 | CASSNRGRGTGELFF | TGTGCCAGCAGTAACAGGGGAAGAGGCACCGGGGAGCTGTTTTTT
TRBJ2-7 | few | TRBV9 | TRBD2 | CASSVGSGGPHEQYF | TGTGCCAGCAGCGTAGGCTCGGGAGGGCCCCACGAGCAGTACTTC
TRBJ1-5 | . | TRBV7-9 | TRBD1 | CASSLGQGQPQHF | TGTGCCAGCAGCTTAGGACAGGGTCAGCCCCAGCATTTT
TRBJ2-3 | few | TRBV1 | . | CTSSQVHPQSGGATDTQYF | TGCACCAGCAGCCAAGTTCACCCCCAAAGCGGGGGGGCCACAGATACGCAGTATTTT
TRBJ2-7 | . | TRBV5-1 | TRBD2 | CASSSTGGNYEQYF | TGCGCCAGCAGCTCGACGGGGGGAAACTACGAGCAGTACTTC
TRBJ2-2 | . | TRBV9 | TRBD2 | CVSSVAVGPGLAGGPPGELFF | TGTGTCAGCAGCGTAGCTGTTGGACCTGGACTAGCGGGAGGGCCCCCCGGGGAGCTGTTTTTT
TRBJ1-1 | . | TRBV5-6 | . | CASRGIQVENTEAFF | TGTGCCAGCAGGGGGATACAGGTTGAAAATACTGAAGCTTTCTTT
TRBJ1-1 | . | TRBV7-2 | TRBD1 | CASSLDTGEVAFF | TGTGCCAGCAGCTTAGACACAGGGGAGGTAGCTTTCTTT
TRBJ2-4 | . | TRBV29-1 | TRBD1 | CSVGLGTVAKNIQYF | TGCAGCGTGGGTTTAGGGACAGTGGCCAAAAACATTCAGTACTTC
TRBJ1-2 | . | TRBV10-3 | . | CAISEFWGARDYGYTF | TGTGCCATCAGTGAATTTTGGGGGGCGCGCGACTATGGCTACACCTTC
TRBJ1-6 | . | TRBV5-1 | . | CASSLAGRPGDSPLHF | TGCGCCAGCAGCTTGGCCGGTCGGCCGGGGGATTCACCCCTCCACTTT
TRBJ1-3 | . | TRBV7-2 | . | CASSERWRDPGNTIYF | TGTGCCAGCAGCGAGAGGTGGCGGGACCCTGGAAACACCATATATTTT
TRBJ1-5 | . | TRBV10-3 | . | CAISATGNNQPQHF | TGTGCCATCAGTGCCACAGGTAACAATCAGCCCCAGCATTTT
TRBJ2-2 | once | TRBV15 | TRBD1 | CATEKGGQGLRELFF | TGTGCCACCGAGAAGGGCGGACAGGGGCTAAGGGAGCTGTTTTTT
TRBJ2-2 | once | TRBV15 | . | CATYAGLNTGELFF | TGTGCCACCTACGCGGGGCTTAACACCGGGGAGCTGTTTTTT
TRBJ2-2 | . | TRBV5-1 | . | CASSLTIQGGELFF | TGCGCCAGCAGTCTGACCATACAGGGCGGGGAGCTGTTTTTT
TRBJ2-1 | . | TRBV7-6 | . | CASSSRPSHNEQFF | TGTGCCAGCAGCTCTCGGCCTTCCCACAATGAGCAGTTCTTC
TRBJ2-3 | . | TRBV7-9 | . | CASSLDSPFTDTQYF | TGTGCCAGCAGCTTAGATAGCCCATTCACAGATACGCAGTATTTT
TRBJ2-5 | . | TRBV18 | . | CASSPNGQETQYF | TGTGCCAGCTCACCAAACGGCCAAGAGACCCAGTACTTC
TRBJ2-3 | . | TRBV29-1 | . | CSVEGLNTDTQYF | TGCAGCGTTGAAGGTCTAAACACAGATACGCAGTATTTT
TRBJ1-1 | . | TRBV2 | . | CASNPRLEAFF | TGTGCCAGCAATCCCAGGCTAGAAGCTTTCTTT
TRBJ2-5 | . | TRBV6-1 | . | CASRDNQRQTQYF | TGTGCCAGCAGGGACAACCAAAGGCAGACCCAGTACTTC
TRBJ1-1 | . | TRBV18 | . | CASLTRVNTEAFF | TGTGCCAGCTTGACCCGGGTGAACACTGAAGCTTTCTTT
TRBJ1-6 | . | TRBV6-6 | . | CASSTTGSSNSPLHF | TGTGCCAGCAGCACAACAGGGAGTTCTAATTCACCCCTCCACTTT
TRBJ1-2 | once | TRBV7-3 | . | CASSLTSGSGYTF | TGTGCCAGCAGCTTAACGTCCGGGAGTGGCTACACCTTC
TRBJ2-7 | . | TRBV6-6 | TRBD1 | CASHGTGNFNEQYF | TGTGCCAGTCATGGGACAGGGAATTTTAACGAGCAGTACTTC
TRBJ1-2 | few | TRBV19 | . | CASSMNQRRGYTF | TGTGCCAGTAGTATGAATCAGAGGCGTGGCTACACCTTC
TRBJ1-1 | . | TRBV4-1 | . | CASSRDERNTEAFF | TGCGCCAGCAGCCGAGATGAGAGGAACACTGAAGCTTTCTTT
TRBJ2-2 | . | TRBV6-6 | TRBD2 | CASTPRGRSGELFF | TGTGCCAGCACCCCCCGCGGGAGGTCCGGGGAGCTGTTTTTT
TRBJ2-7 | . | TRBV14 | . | CASSQYYEQYF | TGTGCCAGCAGCCAATACTACGAGCAGTACTTC
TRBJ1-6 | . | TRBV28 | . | CASSFAGISPLHF | TGTGCCAGCAGTTTTGCAGGGATTTCACCCCTCCACTTT